This T cell receptor beta chain was captured in a study of response to subunit inactivated influenza vaccine. In TCRdb, the RT-PCR reads were re-called with MiXCR into one record per CDR3 protein. This table has about 180,000 distinct CDR3 sequences, about a tenth appearing once. The CDR3 is made up of 18 amino acids. V was clipped by 2 bases and J by 0 bases; unmatched bases: 13. Germline V gene data show CDR1 as SQVTM and CDR2 as ANQGSEA. This clonotype was recorded many times. The antigen remains undetermined. Study results and caveats: New T cells are recruited in small numbers by each seasonal influenza vaccination, according to the authors' suggestion.

The sequence was collected from a man aged 45-65 years who received an inactivated influenza vaccine. The rearrangement joins TRBV29-1 to TRBJ2-1, with 7 bases matching TRBD1. Sequences were derived from non-naive T cells sorted from PBMCs, sampled on the day of vaccination. The CDR3 bases are TGCAGCGTTGAACTCGCGAACGGACAGGCCAGCTCCTACAATGAGCAGTTCTTC. As protein: CSVELANGQASSYNEQFF.